The 25 T cell receptor beta chains given below trace back to one sample, sequenced in a study of blood T cell repertoires in COVID-19. Measured with immunoSEQ multiplex PCR; TCRdb has only the in-frame clones, and not every one. In the table there are about 240,000 clones, around 80% of which are singletons. Specimen: peripheral blood. The origin of the receptors is a woman under 30 with acute or convalescent COVID-19.

The chain employs TRBV11-2 and TRBJ1-1, with 9 bases lining up with TRBD1. V shed 5 bases and J 1 base; nucleotides not matched to a gene: 8. Germline V lookup: CDR1 SGHAT, CDR2 FQNNGV. This CDR3 is 16 amino acids long. The CDR3 spells CASSQGTGRTNTEAFF. The CDR3 DNA is TGTGCCAGCAGCCAAGGGACAGGGCGAACGAACACTGAAGCTTTCTTT.

The CDR3 loop is CASITTGVFGDQPQHF. The CDR3 DNA reads as TGTGCCAGTATTACAACAGGGGTTTTCGGGGATCAGCCCCAGCATTTT. The chain uses TRBV19 and TRBJ1-5; 7 bases are a match to TRBD1. The CDR3 is 16 residues long. Germline V gives CDR1 LNHDA, CDR2 SQIVND (reference sequence). After removal of 7 bases from V and 5 bases from J, the junction contained 14 bases not matched to a gene.

The chain couples TRBV30 to TRBJ2-7; D is perhaps TRBD1 (6 bases). The CDR3 totals 11 residues. The germline gives CDR1 GTSNPN, CDR2 SVGIG (reference sequence). V was clipped by 0 bases and J by 9 bases, with 9 bases between them. The CDR3 sequence is CAWSVRTVQYF. CDR3 DNA sequence: TGTGCCTGGAGTGTCCGGACAGTGCAGTACTTC.

The V and J genes are TRBV7-9 and TRBJ1-2; D is unresolved. The V end lost 5 bases, the J end lost 3 bases, and 10 bases lay between the germline ends. CDR3 size: 13 residues. Germline loops: CDR1 SEHNR, CDR2 FQNEAQ (reference sequence). CDR3 nucleotides: TGTGCCAGCAGCGAAGAACCGGACTATGGCTACACCTTC. Its translation: CASSEEPDYGYTF.

This sequence joins TRBV11-2 and TRBJ2-7; D might be TRBD1 (6 bases). The germline gives CDR1 SGHAT, CDR2 FQNNGV. This CDR3 contains 16 residues. V lost 5 bases, J lost 1 base, and 18 bases lay in between. DNA for the CDR3: TGTGCCAGCAGCGCGCTGCCGGGACATATATCCTACGAGCAGTACTTC. It translates to CASSALPGHISYEQYF.

The chain employs TRBV5-8 and TRBJ2-5, with D tentatively TRBD1 (5 bases). The CDR3 runs to 13 residues. Trimming left V 0 bases short and J 5 bases short, with 8 bases between. In germline, CDR1 is SGHTS, CDR2 YDEGEE. In DNA, the CDR3 is TGTGCCAGCAGCTTGGGGGGCATGGAGACCCAGTACTTC. It translates to CASSLGGMETQYF.

The sample holds many counts of this clone. The rearrangement joins TRBV6-5 to TRBJ2-5, with D maybe TRBD1 (6 bases). Germline loops: CDR1 MNHEY, CDR2 SVGAGI. The CDR3 runs 14 residues. V was clipped by 6 bases and J by 3 bases, with 14 bases between them. The CDR3 sequence is CASRAGTSKETQYF. The CDR3 DNA reads TGTGCCAGCAGGGCCGGGACATCCAAAGAGACCCAGTACTTC.

V is TRBV2 and J is TRBJ2-2; the match to TRBD1 covers 8 bases. CDR1 is SNHLY, CDR2 FYNNEI, per germline. V lost 6 bases, J lost 7 bases, and 7 bases stayed unmatched. This CDR3 is 14 amino acids long. CDR3 loop: CASRWGQVDGELFF. The CDR3, as DNA: TGTGCCAGCAGATGGGGACAGGTGGACGGGGAGCTGTTTTTT.

The rearrangement links TRBV10-2 to TRBJ2-1; 9 bases are shared with TRBD2. The V and J ends lost 4 bases and 2 bases, in that order; junction bases with no gene match: 3. Germline V gives CDR1 WSHSY, CDR2 SAAADI. The CDR3 runs 15 residues. The CDR3 here is CASSGRGRAYNEQFF. Written as DNA, the CDR3 is TGCGCCAGCAGTGGCCGCGGGAGGGCCTACAATGAGCAGTTCTTC.

The V gene is TRBV29-1, the J gene TRBJ2-1, with TRBD2 matching 8 bases. The CDR3 sequence is 16 residues long. The V gene end was trimmed by 1 base and the J gene end by 5 bases; junction bases not matched to a gene: 10. Germline CDR1 is SQVTM and CDR2 is ANQGSEA. In nucleotides, the CDR3 is TGCAGCGTTGAAGGGGGACTAGGAGGTTTCCACAATGAGCAGTTCTTC. As protein: CSVEGGLGGFHNEQFF.

This clone was detected only a few times. The rearrangement links TRBV6-4 to TRBJ2-2; possible D gene TRBD2, 6 bases. The V end was cut by 8 bases, the J end by 3 bases, with 10 bases between. The CDR3 totals 13 residues. From germline, CDR1 is MRHNA and CDR2 SNTAGT. Here the CDR3 reads CASGGGDTGELFF. The DNA for the CDR3 is TGTGCCAGCGGCGGAGGGGACACCGGGGAGCTGTTTTTT.

The count of this clone is one. This chain links TRBV7-8 with TRBJ2-1; 13 bases align to TRBD2. CDR3 length: 18 amino acids. The germline gives CDR1 SGHVS, CDR2 FQNEAQ. The junction had 8 bases not matched to a gene; V was cut back by 5 bases and J by 1 base. The CDR3, as DNA: TGTGCCAGCAGCCCAGGGACTAGCGGGACTATGTCCTACAATGAGCAGTTCTTC. This gives the protein CASSPGTSGTMSYNEQFF.

This chain connects TRBV7-9 to TRBJ2-7; unclear D gene. The germline gives CDR1 SEHNR, CDR2 FQNEAQ (reference sequence). The CDR3 is made up of 11 amino acids. V gave up 3 bases and J gave up 3 bases, with 3 bases separating them. The CDR3, as DNA: TGTGCCAGCAGCTTTAGCTACGAGCAGTACTTC. It codes for CASSFSYEQYF.

This CDR3 reads CASRDHGRGSSYEQYF. The CDR3 DNA is TGTGCCAGCAGGGACCACGGGAGGGGGAGCTCCTACGAGCAGTACTTC. The gene calls are TRBV2 and TRBJ2-7; 8 bases line up with TRBD2. The CDR3 is made up of 16 amino acids. The ends lost 6 bases at V and 0 bases at J; junction bases unmatched: 10. CDR1 is SNHLY, CDR2 FYNNEI, per germline.

The chain uses TRBV2 and TRBJ1-1, with D possibly TRBD1 on 6 matching bases. Germline V CDR1 and CDR2: SNHLY, FYNNEI. This CDR3 contains 13 residues. The V gene lost 8 bases and the J gene lost 0 bases, with 10 bases spanning the gap. The DNA for the CDR3 is TGTGCCAGCTCCACAGGGTTGAACACTGAAGCTTTCTTT. This encodes CASSTGLNTEAFF. Using reference TRBV2 and TRBJ1-1 for the parts outside the CDR3, the full variable domain is EPEVTQTPSHQVTQMGQEVILRCVPISNHLYFYWYRQILGQKVEFLVSFYNNEISEKSEIFDDQFSVERPDGSNFTLKIRSTKLEDSAMYFCASSTGLNTEAFFGQGTRLTVV.

This chain connects TRBV27 to TRBJ2-1; TRBD2 is a possible D gene (6 bases). Germline V gene data show CDR1 as MNHEY and CDR2 as SMNVEV (reference sequence). This CDR3 contains 15 residues. Trimming removed 2 bases from V and 9 bases from J, with 17 bases in between. CDR3 DNA: TGTGCCAGCAGTTTAGTTACTCTGGGAGCGGGTGAGCAGTTCTTC. It codes for CASSLVTLGAGEQFF.

V is TRBV7-9 and J is TRBJ1-1, with D possibly TRBD1 on 5 matching bases. Trimming cost V 5 bases and J 8 bases, with 9 bases left between them. Looked up from germline, CDR1 is SEHNR and CDR2 is FQNEAQ (reference sequence). The CDR3 runs to 11 residues. The CDR3 DNA sequence: TGTGCCAGCAGCACCCGACAGGAAGCTTTCTTT. It specifies CASSTRQEAFF.

This chain's CDR3 is CASSPSPSGASYEQYF. DNA for the CDR3: TGTGCCAGCTCACCAAGCCCTAGCGGAGCCAGTTACGAGCAGTACTTC. This sequence joins TRBV18 and TRBJ2-7; 7 nucleotides match TRBD2. Germline-derived CDR1 and CDR2 are KGHSH and LQKENI. J gave up 4 bases and V 2 bases, and 11 bases lay outside the gene matches. This CDR3 has 16 amino acids.

The rearrangement joins TRBV18 to TRBJ1-2; 8 bases are shared with TRBD1. The germline V gene encodes CDR1 KGHSH and CDR2 LQKENI. J gave up 3 bases and V 3 bases, and 3 bases lay outside the gene matches. This CDR3 region has 14 residues. The CDR3 DNA reads as TGTGCCAGCTCACCTACAGGGGGGGACTATGGCTACACCTTC. Protein sequence: CASSPTGGDYGYTF.

The chain carries TRBV15 and TRBJ1-2, with 9 bases aligning to TRBD1. CDR1 is LNHNV and CDR2 is YYDKDF in the germline V gene (reference sequence). The V and J ends lost 2 bases and 7 bases, in that order; junction bases with no gene match: 14. The CDR3 length is 17 residues. The CDR3, as DNA: TGTGCCACCAGCAGACCCTTGGGGGGGACAGGGAGACGTGGCTACACCTTC. This translates into CATSRPLGGTGRRGYTF.

CDR3 DNA: TGCGCCAGCAGCCAAGACTGGGCTAGCGGAAACTCGGGAGAGACCCAGTACTTC. Protein sequence: CASSQDWASGNSGETQYF. This sequence joins TRBV4-3 and TRBJ2-5; 7 bases fit TRBD2. Germline trimming cut 0 bases from V and 4 bases from J; bases unmatched to any gene: 14. Germline values: CDR1 LGHNA, CDR2 YSLEER. The CDR3 has 18 amino acids.

This clone was recorded many times. The V gene is TRBV21-1, the J gene TRBJ1-5. TRBV21-1 is recorded as a pseudogene. The CDR3 consists of 15 residues. The CDR3 bases are TGTGCCAGCAGCAAGGTTTCGGTACGCAATCAGCCCCAGCATTTT. This encodes CASSKVSVRNQPQHF.

The CDR3 protein is CASSLRTGGLLETQYF. The CDR3 DNA reads TGTGCCAGCAGCTTACGGACAGGAGGGTTACTGGAGACCCAGTACTTC. The chain carries TRBV11-3 and TRBJ2-5, with D possibly being TRBD1 (7 bases). The CDR3 loop spans 16 amino acids. Trimming shortened V by 2 bases and J by 5 bases, and 18 bases separated the two germline ends. From germline, CDR1 is SGHNT and CDR2 YENEEA.

In its sample, this clone was seen a few times. The rearrangement links TRBV18 to TRBJ2-7, with D tentatively TRBD2 (5 bases). CDR1 is KGHSH and CDR2 is LQKENI in the germline V gene. The CDR3 has 15 amino acids. Between the trimmed V and J ends, which lost 0 bases and 3 bases, there was a span of 12 bases. This chain's CDR3 is CASSPPYGVGYEQYF. The CDR3 nucleotides read TGTGCCAGCTCACCACCGTACGGGGTGGGCTACGAGCAGTACTTC.

The V and J genes are TRBV4-3 and TRBJ2-1, with D perhaps TRBD2 (5 bases). V was pared by 7 bases and J by 0 bases, with 13 bases between. CDR1 and CDR2 from the germline V gene are LGHNA and YSLEER. The CDR3 extends over 15 amino acids. The CDR3 DNA reads as TGCGCCAGCACAGCGGAGATAAGCTCCTACAATGAGCAGTTCTTC. Translated, it gives CASTAEISSYNEQFF.